Each of the 17 T cell receptor beta chains below was sequenced from the same sample in a study of cytomegalovirus exposure and HLA in healthy donors. The PCR contained 60 Vbeta and 13 Jbeta primers. Profiled with immunoSEQ multiplex PCR; TCRdb holds only in-frame clones, not every one. The data contain almost 95,000 clones, around 66% of them singletons. The material sequenced was PBMCs. Receptor source: a man under 40 in good health and CMV-seronegative.

The CDR3 spells CASRDRVYGYTF. CDR3 sequence (DNA): TGTGCCAGCAGAGACAGGGTTTATGGCTACACCTTC. The rearrangement links TRBV9 to TRBJ1-2; TRBD1 aligns across 7 bases. In germline, CDR1 is SGDLS, CDR2 YYNGEE. V was clipped by 5 bases and J by 5 bases; unmatched bases: 3. The CDR3 is made up of 12 amino acids.

The rearrangement joins TRBV10-3 to TRBJ1-1; 7 bases are a match to TRBD1. Germline V gene lookup returns CDR1 ENHRY and CDR2 SYGVKD. The CDR3 covers 13 residues. V trimming: 6 bases; J trimming: 2 bases; junction bases outside the gene matches: 3. This CDR3 is CAISRDSNTEAFF. The CDR3 DNA is TGTGCCATCAGCCGGGACAGTAACACTGAAGCTTTCTTT.

The chain recombines TRBV28 with TRBJ2-7; 8 bases are shared with TRBD1. The CDR3 runs 13 residues. Trimming at V came to 10 bases and at J to 1 base, leaving 6 bases not matched to a gene. CDR1 is MDHEN, CDR2 SYDVKM, per germline. The CDR3 spells CATTQGASYEQYF. Here the CDR3 DNA reads TGTGCCACGACTCAGGGGGCATCCTACGAGCAGTACTTC.

The chain combines TRBV2 with TRBJ2-7; 10 bases are a match to TRBD1. After removal of 6 bases from V and 6 bases from J, the junction contained 8 bases not matched to a gene. The germline V gene encodes CDR1 SNHLY and CDR2 FYNNEI. This CDR3 spans 14 amino acids. CDR3 in DNA: TGTGCCAGCAGGGGACAGGGGAAGCGCTTCGAGCAGTACTTC. Protein product: CASRGQGKRFEQYF.

The chain is built from TRBV2 and TRBJ2-7; D is ambiguous. The CDR3 runs to 14 residues. The germline V gene has CDR1 SNHLY and CDR2 FYNNEI. V was shortened by 2 bases and J by 0 bases, with 8 bases between the two germline ends. CDR3 bases: TGTGCCAGCAGTGAAAATGGCATCTCCTACGAGCAGTACTTC. Translation gives CASSENGISYEQYF.

The rearrangement uses TRBV7-9 and TRBJ2-1; D not certain. Germline lookup yields CDR1 SEHNR and CDR2 FQNEAQ (reference sequence). The CDR3 runs 16 residues. Between the trimmed V and J ends, which lost 3 bases and 0 bases, there was a span of 12 bases. The DNA of the CDR3 is TGTGCCAGCAGCTTCTACAGATCCAGCTCCTACAATGAGCAGTTCTTC. This translates into CASSFYRSSSYNEQFF.

DNA for the CDR3: TGTGCCAGCAGCCGTCACAGGGGGCAGGGGGAGACCCAGTACTTC. Protein sequence: CASSRHRGQGETQYF. V usage is TRBV5-5 and J usage is TRBJ2-5; 9 bases fit TRBD1. The V and J ends lost 4 bases and 5 bases, in that order; junction bases with no gene match: 9. Germline V lookup: CDR1 SGHKS, CDR2 YYEKEE (reference sequence). The CDR3 length is 15 residues.

The chain carries TRBV6-6 and TRBJ2-7; D call uncertain. Deletions cut 4 bases from V and 0 bases from J, with 10 bases between. CDR1 is MNHNY and CDR2 is SVGAGI in the germline V gene (reference sequence). The CDR3 extends over 14 amino acids. The CDR3 sequence is CASSFFGSSYEQYF. The CDR3 nucleotides read TGTGCCAGCAGTTTTTTTGGCAGCTCCTACGAGCAGTACTTC.

In its sample, this clone was seen a few times. V gene TRBV28 combines with J gene TRBJ2-7, with 12 bases identical to TRBD2. The CDR3 extends over 14 amino acids. CDR1 is MDHEN and CDR2 is SYDVKM in the germline V gene. V shed 6 bases and J 5 bases; nucleotides not matched to a gene: 5. DNA for the CDR3: TGTGCCAGCAGGCCAGGACTAGCGGGACACGAGCAGTACTTC. Translated, it gives CASRPGLAGHEQYF.

This chain uses TRBV20-1 with TRBJ1-3; no reliable D call. V was pared by 5 bases and J by 3 bases, with 5 bases between. The CDR3 has 11 amino acids. The germline V gene encodes CDR1 DFQATT and CDR2 SNEGSKA (reference sequence). CDR3 amino acids: CSAGGGNTIYF. For the CDR3, the DNA is TGCAGTGCTGGCGGTGGAAACACCATATATTTT.

This clone was detected a few times. The rearrangement joins TRBV10-2 to TRBJ2-4; D not certain. This CDR3 comprises 14 residues. CDR1 is WSHSY and CDR2 is SAAADI in the germline V gene. Trimming stripped 3 bases from V and 4 bases from J, with 10 bases between. CDR3 sequence (DNA): TGCGCCAGCAGTGATCCCATCAGAAAAAACATTCAGTACTTC. Residues: CASSDPIRKNIQYF.

This clone was found once. This chain joins TRBV18 and TRBJ2-7, with 8 bases aligning to TRBD1. CDR1 is KGHSH and CDR2 is LQKENI in the germline V gene. J lost 3 bases, V lost 5 bases, and 3 bases had no gene match. The CDR3 length is 13 residues. The CDR3 here is CASSVGQGYEQYF. The CDR3 nucleotides read TGTGCCAGCTCAGTTGGACAGGGCTACGAGCAGTACTTC.

This clone was seen once. This rearrangement joins TRBV6-1 to TRBJ2-5; TRBD2 matches at 11 bases. The CDR3 extends over 13 amino acids. The V and J ends lost 10 bases and 5 bases, in that order; junction bases with no gene match: 6. CDR1 is MNHNS, CDR2 SASEGT, per germline. The CDR3: CATRLAGRETQYF. CDR3 bases: TGTGCCACACGACTAGCGGGGAGGGAGACCCAGTACTTC.

Only a few counts were recorded for this clone. V is TRBV30 and J is TRBJ2-2; perhaps TRBD2 as D (5 bases). Germline V CDR1 and CDR2: GTSNPN, SVGIG (reference sequence). V was cut by 2 bases and J by 5 bases, with 9 bases left in between. CDR3 length: 13 amino acids. This CDR3 is CAWSRLQTGELFF. CDR3 in DNA: TGTGCCTGGAGTCGACTACAAACCGGGGAGCTGTTTTTT.

The CDR3 DNA sequence: TGCGCCAGCGCGCTCCAGGGTAGCGGGAGTCTCGCCTACAATGAGCAGTTCTTC. Its translation: CASALQGSGSLAYNEQFF. The V gene is TRBV10-2, the J gene TRBJ2-1, with 9 bases lining up with TRBD2. This CDR3 comprises 18 residues. The V gene's germline CDR1 is WSHSY and CDR2 SAAADI. Losses at the gene ends were 8 bases for V and 2 bases for J; bases not matched to a gene: 16.

The gene calls are TRBV27 and TRBJ1-5; D is unresolved. CDR3 length: 14 amino acids. Germline V gene lookup returns CDR1 MNHEY and CDR2 SMNVEV (reference sequence). The V and J ends lost 3 bases and 5 bases respectively, with 11 bases between them. The CDR3 reads CASSFRGIDQPQHF. In DNA form, the CDR3 reads TGTGCCAGCAGTTTTCGGGGAATTGATCAGCCCCAGCATTTT.

The J gene is TRBJ2-7, the V gene TRBV6-5, with 9 bases fitting TRBD1. The J segment lost 4 bases and the V segment lost 4 bases, leaving 8 bases of the junction unmatched. The CDR3 totals 15 residues. Germline CDR1 is MNHEY and CDR2 is SVGAGI. CDR3 loop: CASSSTDRGRYEQYF. DNA for the CDR3: TGTGCCAGCAGTTCTACGGACAGGGGCAGATACGAGCAGTACTTC.